What follows are 11 T cell receptor beta chains derived from one specimen sequenced in a study of cytomegalovirus exposure and HLA in healthy donors. PCR was performed using 60 Vbeta and 13 Jbeta primers. Method: immunoSEQ multiplex PCR; TCRdb's copy keeps in-frame clones and lacks some. The sample has 100,000 to 150,000 clones, 75% to 85% seen once; the top ten hold 1.9%. Sequences were obtained from PBMCs. The receptor source for this set is a man aged 45-65 years in good health and CMV-seronegative.

This clone was seen a few times. The chain links TRBV11-2 to TRBJ2-3; tentative D call: TRBD2 (5 bases). CDR1 and CDR2 from the germline V gene are SGHAT and FQNNGV. CDR3 length equals 14 residues. Between the trimmed V and J ends, which lost 3 bases and 3 bases, there was a span of 10 bases. The CDR3 DNA follows: TGTGCCAGCAGCTTTGGACTCGGAACAGATACGCAGTATTTT. This gives the protein CASSFGLGTDTQYF.

This clone was observed a single time. The chain is built from TRBV6-6 and TRBJ2-7, with unresolved D. V was cut by 3 bases and J by 7 bases, with 10 bases left in between. CDR3 length: 12 amino acids. Germline V lookup: CDR1 MNHNY, CDR2 SVGAGI (reference sequence). The CDR3 protein is CASSYLDGEQYV. The DNA of the CDR3 is TGTGCCAGCAGTTATTTAGACGGGGAGCAGTACGTC.

V gene TRBV19 combines with J gene TRBJ2-1; 12 bases align to TRBD2. Germline V gene data show CDR1 as LNHDA and CDR2 as SQIVND (reference sequence). This CDR3 spans 16 amino acids. V was clipped by 5 bases and J by 7 bases; unmatched bases: 9. DNA of the CDR3: TGTGCCAGTAGTCTAAACCTAGCGGGGGGGAGTAATGAGCAGTTCTTC. It codes for CASSLNLAGGSNEQFF.

The J gene is TRBJ1-1, the V gene TRBV7-9; D call uncertain. V was clipped by 3 bases and J by 3 bases, with 8 bases between them. The CDR3 sequence is 13 residues long. Germline V gives CDR1 SEHNR, CDR2 FQNEAQ (reference sequence). The CDR3 sequence: CASSFQKYTEAFF. CDR3 in DNA: TGTGCCAGCAGCTTCCAGAAATACACTGAAGCTTTCTTT.

The chain carries TRBV6-5 and TRBJ2-1; D is perhaps TRBD1 (6 bases). Germline V gene lookup returns CDR1 MNHEY and CDR2 SVGAGI. V was pared by 2 bases and J by 3 bases, with 11 bases between. CDR3 length: 15 residues. For the CDR3, the DNA is TGTGCCAGCAGTTACCGGACAGCCTACTACAATGAGCAGTTCTTC. This sequence encodes CASSYRTAYYNEQFF.

The V call is TRBV18, the J call TRBJ2-5, with 7 bases that match TRBD2. V lost 1 base and J lost 4; bases outside the gene matches: 9. The CDR3 length is 16 residues. The V gene's germline CDR1 is KGHSH and CDR2 LQKENI. This chain's CDR3 is CASSPLAGAGRETQYF. The DNA for the CDR3 is TGTGCCAGCTCACCACTAGCGGGTGCGGGGCGAGAGACCCAGTACTTC.

CDR3 nucleotides: TGTGCCAGCAGCTCCTTAGGGGTCGGGGAGCTGTTTTTT. The encoded protein is CASSSLGVGELFF. J is TRBJ2-2 and V is TRBV11-2; D is possibly TRBD1 (5 bases). This CDR3 is 13 amino acids long. The V and J ends lost 4 bases and 7 bases respectively, with 10 bases between them. Germline values: CDR1 SGHAT, CDR2 FQNNGV.

This clone has a single count. One end of the junction is discordant with germline, which a read error may explain. The chain couples TRBV7-9 to TRBJ2-2; 7 bases align to TRBD1. The CDR3 covers 15 residues. Germline V lookup: CDR1 SEHNR, CDR2 FQNEAQ (reference sequence). CDR3 nucleotides: TGTTCCAGCAGGAGACAGGGACGGAACACCGGGGAGCTGTTTTTT. Translating it yields CSSRRQGRNTGELFF.

The chain employs TRBV7-9 and TRBJ2-2; 9 bases map to TRBD2. The CDR3 extends over 15 amino acids. Per germline, CDR1 SEHNR and CDR2 FQNEAQ (reference sequence). Unmatched junction bases numbered 3, after V lost 6 bases and J lost 1 base. In DNA, the CDR3 is TGTGCCAGCAGTCAACTAGCGGGGAACACCGGGGAGCTGTTTTTT. This codes for CASSQLAGNTGELFF.

The table lists this clone with a count of one. This chain connects TRBV19 to TRBJ2-2; 8 bases fit TRBD1. V lost 11 bases, J lost 1 base, and 9 bases stayed unmatched. The CDR3 contains 15 residues. CDR1 is LNHDA, CDR2 SQIVND, per germline (reference sequence). In nucleotides, the CDR3 is TGTGCCGCCTATGCCGGGACAGGGAACACCGGGGAGCTGTTTTTT. Residues: CAAYAGTGNTGELFF. Using reference TRBV19 and TRBJ2-2 for the parts outside the CDR3, the full variable domain is DGGITQSPKYLFRKEGQNVTLSCEQNLNHDAMYWYRQDPGQGLRLIYYSQIVNDFQKGDIAEGYSVSREKKESFPLTVTSAQKNPTAFYLCAAYAGTGNTGELFFGEGSRLTVL.

The rearrangement links TRBV19 to TRBJ1-2; D unclear. Germline V gene data show CDR1 as LNHDA and CDR2 as SQIVND (reference sequence). The CDR3 is made up of 14 amino acids. Deletions cut 1 base from V and 2 bases from J, with 8 bases between. CDR3 in DNA: TGTGCCAGTAGTATAGTAACCGAGAACTATGGCTACACCTTC. This encodes CASSIVTENYGYTF. Complete variable domain (other parts from reference TRBV19 and TRBJ1-2): DGGITQSPKYLFRKEGQNVTLSCEQNLNHDAMYWYRQDPGQGLRLIYYSQIVNDFQKGDIAEGYSVSREKKESFPLTVTSAQKNPTAFYLCASSIVTENYGYTFGSGTRLTVV.